Below, 2 T cell receptor beta chains from the same sample are listed, as sequenced in a study of metastatic and nonmetastatic thyroid tumors. Patients were all untreated before their thyroid surgery. TCRdb redid the clone calls on the PCR reads using MiXCR. The table shows about 82,000 clones, with around 13% occurring only once. The sample comprised tumor tissue. The receptors shown here come from a female donor with papillary thyroid cancer or a benign thyroid nodule (not recorded which). Some clones in this sample may be carry-over from other donors' samples.

This clone has more than one count but fewer than ten. V gene TRBV15 combines with J gene TRBJ2-7; 7 nucleotides align to TRBD1. Germline values: CDR1 LNHNV, CDR2 YYDKDF (reference sequence). The J segment lost 4 bases and the V segment lost 0 bases, leaving 6 bases of the junction unmatched. This CDR3 has 15 residues. CDR3: CATSRDLSGGYEQYF. CDR3 bases: TGTGCCACCAGCAGAGATTTGTCAGGGGGTTACGAGCAGTACTTC.

The chain has TRBV20-1 and TRBJ2-7, with TRBD2 identical over 12 bases. This CDR3 has 15 amino acids. CDR1 and CDR2 from the germline V gene are DFQATT and SNEGSKA (reference sequence). The ends lost 4 bases at V and 10 bases at J; junction bases unmatched: 14. The CDR3 loop reads CSATSRLAGDADQYF. As DNA, the CDR3 is TGCAGTGCTACCTCTCGACTAGCGGGAGACGCTGATCAGTACTTC.